Below are 11 T cell receptor beta chains sequenced from a single sample in a study of molecular identifiers for immune sequencing clone quantification (dated by TCRdb to about 2018). The library was made by PCR. For sequencing, an Illumina HiSeq 4000 was employed. TCRdb handled the public reads itself, with Q25 trimming in fastp and clone calling in MiXCR, and kept productive beta chains. Rows merge per CDR3 protein into single entries with the most common DNA and genes. This sample lists about 640,000 distinct CDR3 sequences; 20% were detected once. Jointly, the top ten make up roughly 0.85% of the sample. Material: naive CD8+ T cells from blood, with Jurkat cell RNA spiked in. What the cell subset or site label conveys for this sample: FACS-sorted CD8+CD4-CCR7+CD45RA+ naive T cells. The receptors were gathered from a human donor in good health. Some libraries in this study had Jurkat cell RNA spiked in.

This clonotype has just a few counts. The rearrangement joins TRBV5-1 to TRBJ2-1, with 12 bases fitting TRBD2. Germline trimming cut 0 bases from V and 10 bases from J; bases unmatched to any gene: 11. The CDR3 covers 17 residues. Germline V gene lookup returns CDR1 SGHRS and CDR2 YFSETQ. The CDR3 bases are TGCGCCAGCAGCTTGGCCACTAGCGGGGGGCCTTTTGGAGAGCAGTTCTTC. This encodes CASSLATSGGPFGEQFF.

V gene TRBV15 combines with J gene TRBJ2-2, with D maybe TRBD1 (6 bases). The germline V gene has CDR1 LNHNV and CDR2 YYDKDF (reference sequence). Deletions cut 3 bases from V and 5 bases from J, with 16 bases between. There are 16 residues in the CDR3. The CDR3 sequence: CATSRGSGEGTGELFF. The CDR3 DNA follows: TGTGCCACCAGCAGGGGATCAGGGGAAGGGACCGGGGAGCTGTTTTTT.

About this clonotype: Mismatch with germline at one junction end may stem from a read error. The chain recombines TRBV27 with TRBJ2-2; D is perhaps TRBD1 (7 bases). Germline lookup yields CDR1 MNHEY and CDR2 SMNVEV (reference sequence). The CDR3 is 14 amino acids. CDR3 loop: CASSPGTATGGLFF. CDR3 sequence (DNA): TGTGCCAGCAGTCCTGGGACAGCCACCGGGGGGCTGTTTTTT.

About this clonotype itself: This sequence may be a read error, since a much larger clone differs from it by one base. V usage is TRBV24-1 and J usage is TRBJ2-3; D is unclear. The length of the CDR3 is 15 residues. Germline values: CDR1 KGHDR, CDR2 SFDVKD. This CDR3 reads CAASDTPDLSDTQYF. The DNA for the CDR3 is TGTGCCGCCAGTGATACTCCGGACCTTTCGGATACGCAGTATTTT.

This clonotype has just a few counts. The CDR3, as DNA: TGTGCCACCAGTGAAGACGAAAAACTGTTTTTT. Amino acid sequence: CATSEDEKLFF. This chain joins TRBV24-1 and TRBJ1-4; unclear D gene. Germline loops: CDR1 KGHDR, CDR2 SFDVKD. The CDR3 is made up of 11 amino acids. Trimming took 4 bases from V and 8 from J, leaving 4 bases between them.

This clonotype was observed many times. This chain links TRBV24-1 with TRBJ1-1; unclear D gene. The V gene lost 4 bases and the J gene lost 6 bases, with 11 bases spanning the gap. The length of the CDR3 is 13 residues. Germline CDR1 reads KGHDR; CDR2 reads SFDVKD. DNA of the CDR3: TGTGCCACCAGTGAAACCTCAGGATCTGAAGCTTTCTTT. Amino acids: CATSETSGSEAFF.

This clonotype has a handful of counts. This chain links TRBV29-1 with TRBJ2-1; D unclear. This CDR3 has 14 amino acids. Deletions cut 4 bases from V and 0 bases from J, with 10 bases between. Germline CDR1 SQVTM, CDR2 ANQGSEA. For the CDR3, the DNA is TGCAGCGTTGCTCTGGCGTACTCCTACAATGAGCAGTTCTTC. It translates to CSVALAYSYNEQFF.

About this clonotype: A read error is possible here, since a much larger clone lies one base away. V usage is TRBV6-1 and J usage is TRBJ2-1; D gene ambiguous. This CDR3 comprises 15 residues. CDR1 is MNHNS, CDR2 SASEGT, per germline. V was trimmed by 2 bases and J by 12 bases, leaving 20 bases between them. CDR3 residues: CASSETTSVGDGQFF. CDR3 sequence (DNA): TGTGCCAGCAGTGAAACTACATCCGTGGGCGATGGGCAGTTCTTC.

This clonotype was counted at least ten times. The chain recombines TRBV28 with TRBJ1-1; D is possibly TRBD1 (5 bases). The length of the CDR3 is 12 residues. V lost 11 bases and J lost 0, with 10 bases in between. CDR1 and CDR2 (germline): MDHEN, SYDVKM. Here the CDR3 reads CALQEMNTEAFF. The CDR3 DNA is TGTGCCCTACAGGAAATGAACACTGAAGCTTTCTTT.

This clonotype showed up many times. The J gene is TRBJ2-1, the V gene TRBV19, with D possibly matching TRBD1 (6 bases). Germline-derived CDR1 and CDR2 are LNHDA and SQIVND (reference sequence). This CDR3 is 14 amino acids long. V shed 1 base and J shed 9 bases, with 13 bases lying between them. The CDR3 nucleotides are TGTGCCAGTAGTATAGGAGGGGGTTTTGGTGAGCAGTTCTTC. This sequence encodes CASSIGGGFGEQFF.

Note on this clonotype: This may be a read error: a much more frequent sequence differs by one nucleotide. J is TRBJ2-5 and V is TRBV9, with D unresolved. The V end lost 0 bases, the J end lost 2 bases, and 5 bases lay between the germline ends. In germline, CDR1 is SGDLS, CDR2 YYNGEE. The CDR3 loop spans 13 amino acids. The CDR3 region is CASSVESQETQYF. CDR3 bases: TGTGCCAGCAGCGTAGAATCACAAGAGACCCAGTACTTC.